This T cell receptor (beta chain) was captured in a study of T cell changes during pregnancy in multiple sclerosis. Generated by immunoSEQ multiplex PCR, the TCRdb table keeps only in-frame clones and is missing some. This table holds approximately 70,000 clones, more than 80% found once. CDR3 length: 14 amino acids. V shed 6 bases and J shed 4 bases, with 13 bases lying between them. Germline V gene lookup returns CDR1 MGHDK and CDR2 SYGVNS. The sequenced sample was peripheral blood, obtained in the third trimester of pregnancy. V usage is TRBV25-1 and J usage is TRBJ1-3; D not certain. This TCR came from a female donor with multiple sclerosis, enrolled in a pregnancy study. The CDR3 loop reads CASRTSLAGNTIYF. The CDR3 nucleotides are TGTGCCAGCAGGACGTCGTTAGCCGGAAACACCATATATTTT.